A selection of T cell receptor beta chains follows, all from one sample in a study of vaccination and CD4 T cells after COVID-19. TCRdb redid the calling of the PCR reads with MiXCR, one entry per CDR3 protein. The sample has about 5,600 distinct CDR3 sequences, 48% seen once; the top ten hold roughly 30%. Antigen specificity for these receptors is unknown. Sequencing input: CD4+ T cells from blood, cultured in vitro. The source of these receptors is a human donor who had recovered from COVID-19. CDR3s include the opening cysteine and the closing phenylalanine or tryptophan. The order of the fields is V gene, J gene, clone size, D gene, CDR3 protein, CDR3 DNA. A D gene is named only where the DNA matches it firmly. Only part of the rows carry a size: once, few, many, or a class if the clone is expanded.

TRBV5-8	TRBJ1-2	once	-	CASSSHLYGYTF	TGTGCCAGCAGTTCGCATCTCTATGGCTACACCTTC
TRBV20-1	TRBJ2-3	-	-	CSALRTFRTDTQYF	TGCAGTGCCCTTAGGACATTCCGGACAGATACGCAGTATTTT
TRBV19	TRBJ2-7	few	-	CASSIEATEPYEQYF	TGTGCCAGTAGTATAGAAGCGACTGAGCCCTACGAGCAGTACTTC
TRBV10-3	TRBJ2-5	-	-	CAISDRYQETQYF	TGTGCCATCAGTGACAGGTACCAAGAGACCCAGTACTTC
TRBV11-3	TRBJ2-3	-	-	CASRFRGADTQYF	TGTGCCAGCAGGTTCAGGGGCGCAGATACGCAGTATTTT
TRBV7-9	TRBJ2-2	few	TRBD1	CASSYDRDTGELFF	TGTGCCAGCAGCTACGACAGGGACACCGGGGAGCTGTTTTTT
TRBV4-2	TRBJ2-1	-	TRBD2	CASSRAWRSGRAEEQFF	TGTGCCAGCAGCCGCGCCTGGAGGAGCGGGAGGGCGGAAGAGCAGTTCTTC
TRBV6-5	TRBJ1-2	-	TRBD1	CASSYESQGAGYTF	TGTGCCAGCAGTTACGAGTCGCAGGGGGCTGGCTACACCTTC
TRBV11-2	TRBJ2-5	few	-	CASSLGPDRTQYF	TGTGCCAGCAGCTTGGGACCCGACCGGACCCAGTACTTC
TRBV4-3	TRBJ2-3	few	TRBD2	CASSPDLAGATDTQYF	TGCGCCAGCAGCCCGGACCTAGCGGGAGCCACAGATACGCAGTATTTT
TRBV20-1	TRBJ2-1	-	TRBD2	CSARVVSGRSYNEQFF	TGCAGTGCTAGAGTAGTTAGCGGGAGGTCCTACAATGAGCAGTTCTTC
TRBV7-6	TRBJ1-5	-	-	CASRTTRGDQPQHF	TGTGCCAGCAGGACTACGAGGGGCGATCAGCCCCAGCATTTT
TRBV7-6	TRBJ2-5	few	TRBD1	CASSFQSPGQGRETQYF	TGTGCCAGCAGCTTTCAGTCGCCGGGACAGGGGAGAGAGACCCAGTACTTC
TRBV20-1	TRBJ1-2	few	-	CSARLSGYGYTF	TGCAGTGCTAGACTTTCAGGCTATGGCTACACCTTC
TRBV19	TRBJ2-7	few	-	CASSIGADASYEQYF	TGTGCCAGTAGTATAGGGGCGGACGCCTCCTACGAGCAGTACTTC
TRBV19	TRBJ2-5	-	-	CASSILGGLGETQYF	TGTGCCAGTAGTATCTTGGGGGGGCTCGGGGAGACCCAGTACTTC
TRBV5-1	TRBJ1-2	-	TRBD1	CASSFGTAYNYGYTF	TGCGCCAGCAGCTTTGGGACAGCCTATAACTATGGCTACACCTTC
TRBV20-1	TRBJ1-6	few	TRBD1	CSARGQGASDSPLHF	TGCAGTGCTAGAGGACAGGGGGCAAGTGATTCACCCCTCCACTTT
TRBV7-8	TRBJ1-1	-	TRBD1	CASSQGGPEAFF	TGTGCCAGCAGCCAAGGGGGCCCTGAAGCTTTCTTT
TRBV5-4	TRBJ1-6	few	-	CASSPGGAKYNSPLHF	TGTGCCAGCAGCCCCGGGGGGGCGAAGTATAATTCACCCCTCCACTTT
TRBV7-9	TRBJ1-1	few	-	CASNAWAGGTEAFF	TGTGCCAGCAACGCTTGGGCGGGCGGCACTGAAGCTTTCTTT
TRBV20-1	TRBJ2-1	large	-	CSASYQGGYYNEQFF	TGCAGTGCTAGCTATCAGGGGGGGTACTACAATGAGCAGTTCTTC
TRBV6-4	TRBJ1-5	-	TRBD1	CASIGQEPNQPQHF	TGTGCCAGCATTGGACAGGAACCCAATCAGCCCCAGCATTTT
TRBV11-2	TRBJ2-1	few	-	CASSRGQYNEQFF	TGTGCCAGCAGCCGTGGACAGTACAATGAGCAGTTCTTC
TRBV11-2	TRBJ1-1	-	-	CASSLSRNTEAFF	TGTGCCAGCAGCTTAAGTAGGAACACTGAAGCTTTCTTT
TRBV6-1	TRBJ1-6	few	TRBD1	CASSERTGTHSPLHF	TGTGCCAGCAGTGAAAGGACAGGGACCCATTCACCCCTCCACTTT
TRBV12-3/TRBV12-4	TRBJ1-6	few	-	CASSLVRVSPLHF	TGTGCCAGCAGTTTAGTGCGGGTGTCACCCCTCCACTTT